Sequencing of this T cell receptor beta chain was carried out in a study of T cells in Graves' hyperthyroidism and ophthalmopathy (dated by TCRdb to about 2019). With respect to the entire study: Peripheral blood was sampled at the time of initial diagnosis, prior to any treatment. Once sampling was done, hyperthyroidism patients were given methimazole at a starting dose of 30 mg daily, whereas ophthalmopathy patients were given high-dose intravenous methylprednisolone. TCR Vbeta CDR3 sequencing of fewer than 150 peripheral blood samples (about 45 ophthalmopathy, around 80 hyperthyroidism and approximately 17 progressor patients) is reported in the paper. To identify distinguishing TCR V-J signatures, a discovery cohort of 100 or so patients was used, comprising under 45 with Graves' ophthalmopathy and around 57 with stable Graves' hyperthyroidism. Thyroid tissue and blood T-cell repertoires from over 5 Graves' hyperthyroidism patients were also compared in the study. Prospective prediction of ophthalmopathy was tested in an independent validation cohort consisting of roughly 19 hyperthyroidism patients and around 16 patients who later progressed to ophthalmopathy. The roughly 99 discovery patients were divided at random into training and test sets in a 7:3 ratio. Here is what the overall study found, with its caveats: Most expanded thyroid clonotypes (frequency above 0.001) were also detected in blood, a finding suggesting that blood repertoires may reflect thyroid immune responses. No statistical method was used to set the sample size in advance, and investigators knew the group allocation. During validation, the model predicted progression to ophthalmopathy a median of around 7 months ahead of onset, with just under 71% sensitivity and roughly 72% specificity. Ophthalmopathy was separated from stable hyperthyroidism by a 13 V-J signature model, with approximately 86% sensitivity and about 81% specificity obtained in cross-validation and 80%/75% obtained in testing.

The TCR beta CDR3 regions were amplified from RNA transcripts. The TCR CDR3 was subjected to a first round of RT-PCR using the HTBI primer set and the Qiagen OneStep RT-PCR kit. A second multiplex PCR round built the libraries, followed by size selection and purification. Libraries were sequenced paired-end with 100 bp reads on an Illumina HiSeq2000. The study's processing was this. SOAPnuke was used to process the raw data, throwing out any read that contained adapters or uncalled bases, had a mean Phred below 15, or lacked an exact constant-primer or identifier match. COPE v1.2.5 was used to merge high-quality paired reads, and clonotypes were defined as unique nucleotide sequences. Clonotypes were aligned to IMGT TRBV, TRBD and TRBJ reference segments using MiTCR v1.1. The analysis included only V-J combinations with a frequency above 0.0001, which together covered roughly 99% of the repertoires. The TCS score was defined as the ratio of F50 (clonal expansion) to E x V (chaos), calculated using BLOSUM62-based TCRdist between CDR3 peptides within each V-J. Welch's t-statistics and random forest reduced 500 to 550 V-J features to fewer than 15, which were used in a naive Bayes classifier (R e1071). TCRdb reanalyzed the raw reads on its own, using fastp at Q25 for trimming and MiXCR for clone calling, and kept in-frame beta chains. Rows matching on CDR3 protein sequence are summarized as one entry with the most common DNA and genes. V and J calls and clone size were set by TCRdb, not the authors. The sample table records roughly 380,000 distinct CDR3 sequences; about 15% of these occur just once. The ten largest clones take up 8% to 13% of the sample.

Many counts were recorded for this clonotype. Its antigen is still unknown. Per-base qualities were not stored, and no clone one base away is much larger. V is reduced by 3 bases and J by 6 bases, leaving a spacing of 8 bases between them. Including the terminal cysteine and phenylalanine, the CDR3 comprises 11 residues. Only the CDR3 DNA is retained, 33 bases long and in frame from the first base. From the germline V gene (reference sequence), CDR1 is GTSNPN and CDR2 is SVGIG. Stable Graves' hyperthyroidism was defined as the absence of progression to ophthalmopathy over 18 months of follow-up. Hyperthyroidism patients were newly diagnosed, had a disease duration of under 2 months, and were aged 18 to 65 years. Exclusion was applied to patients with uncontrolled infections, other autoimmune diseases, pregnancy or lactation. Clinical symptoms, serum thyroxine and TRAb, thyroid ultrasound, and orbital computed tomography formed the basis for the diagnoses. Ficoll-Paque density gradient centrifugation was used to isolate PBMCs from around 10 ml of fresh peripheral blood. Total RNA was extracted with Trizol reagent, and quality was checked on an Agilent 2100 Bioanalyzer.

The chain employs TRBV30 and TRBJ1-1; the D gene identity is not certain. The TCR was taken from a woman aged 55-70 years with Graves' hyperthyroidism. The sequenced sample consisted of blood. The CDR3 here reads CAWSRGPEAFF. The sequenced DNA: TGTGCCTGGAGCCGCGGGCCTGAAGCTTTCTTT.